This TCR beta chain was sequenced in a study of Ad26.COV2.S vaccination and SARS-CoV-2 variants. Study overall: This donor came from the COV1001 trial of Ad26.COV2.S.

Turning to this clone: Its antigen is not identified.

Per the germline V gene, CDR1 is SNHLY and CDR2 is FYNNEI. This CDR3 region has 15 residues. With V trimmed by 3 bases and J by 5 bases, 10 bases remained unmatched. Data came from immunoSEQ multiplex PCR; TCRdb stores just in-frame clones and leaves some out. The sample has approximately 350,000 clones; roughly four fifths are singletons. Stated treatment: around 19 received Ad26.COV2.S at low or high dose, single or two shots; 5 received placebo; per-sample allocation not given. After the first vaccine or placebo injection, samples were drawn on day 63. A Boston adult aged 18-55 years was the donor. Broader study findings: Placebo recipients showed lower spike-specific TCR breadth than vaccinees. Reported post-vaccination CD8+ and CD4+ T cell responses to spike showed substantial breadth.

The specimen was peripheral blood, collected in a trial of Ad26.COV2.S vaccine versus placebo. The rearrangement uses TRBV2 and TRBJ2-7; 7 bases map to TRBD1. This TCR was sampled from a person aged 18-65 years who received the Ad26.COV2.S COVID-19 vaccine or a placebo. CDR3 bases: TGTGCCAGCAGTGACCCCAGACAGGGAGCCCACGAGCAGTACTTC. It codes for CASSDPRQGAHEQYF.